The T cell receptor (beta chain) described here comes from a study of glioma-infiltrating T cells. Study as a whole: WHO grade II oligodendrogliomas or astrocytomas, plus non-recurrent WHO grade IV glioblastomas, were sampled. Blood libraries targeted about 4.5- to 11-fold coverage of 750,000 to 1,000,000 T cells.

TCR alpha and beta CDR3 regions were amplified from RNA using iRepertoire nested multiplex PCR. TCRdb fed the multiplex PCR reads into MiXCR, producing one record per CDR3 protein. The sample records a few hundred thousand distinct CDR3 sequences, roughly two fifths being singletons. General study findings and limits: Tissue and blood shared very few CDR3 sequences.

The V end lost 6 bases, the J end lost 5 bases, and 11 bases lay between the germline ends. Germline V gene sequence: CDR1 MDHEN, CDR2 SYDVKM. The length of the CDR3 is 13 residues. A remark on this clonotype: The antigen is unknown.

The TCR was taken from a human donor with low-grade glioma or glioblastoma, undergoing nonglioma brain surgery, or in good health (not recorded which). The chain carries TRBV28 and TRBJ1-5; D perhaps matches TRBD1 (6 bases). Sequencing was performed on glioma tissue, nonneoplastic brain tissue, or PBMCs (not recorded which). The CDR3 DNA sequence: TGTGCCAGCAGCTCGGGGGCCTATCAGCCCCAGCATTTT. Translating it yields CASSSGAYQPQHF.